The present T cell receptor beta chain was sequenced within a study of OX40 agonist ivuxolimab in advanced cancers. General study points: There were, on average, more expanded clones in CD8+ T cells than in CD4+. Partial responders at 0.1-3.0 mg/kg had among the lowest clonal expansion.

The CDR3 has 15 residues. From germline, CDR1 is LNHNV and CDR2 YYDKDF (reference sequence). V was clipped by 1 base and J by 4 bases, with 13 bases between them. On cycle 4 day 1 and cycle 7 day 1, as well as at baseline, blood was sampled. About this clone itself: As yet, its antigen is unknown.

The assay was immunoSEQ multiplex PCR, and TCRdb's table has in-frame clones only and misses some. Seen here are approximately 46,000 clones, approximately 77% observed once, and the top ten hold around 2.7%. The sample consisted of CD4+ or CD8+ T cells sorted from blood, taken in a trial of the OX40 agonist ivuxolimab. This TCR was sampled from an adult with an advanced solid tumor such as melanoma, head and neck, liver or kidney cancer. J is TRBJ1-2 and V is TRBV15; no firm D call. The CDR3 DNA sequence: TGTGCCACCAGCAGAGCGGATGGAGGCCTCTATGGCTACACCTTC. Translating gives CATSRADGGLYGYTF.